This T cell receptor beta chain was found in a study of PD-L1 blockade in urothelial cancer. The protocol was immunoSEQ multiplex PCR, while the TCRdb copy is restricted to in-frame clones and leaves out a portion. The sample records about 72,000 clones, 80% to 90% being singletons. This CDR3 is 14 amino acids long. Germline loops: CDR1 MNHEY, CDR2 SMNVEV (reference sequence). With 4 bases removed from V and 6 bases from J, the gap between germline ends came to 13 bases. This rearrangement joins TRBV27 to TRBJ2-4, with TRBD2 as a possible D gene (6 bases). Sample: PBMCs, taken around atezolizumab (anti-PD-L1) treatment. The clonotype was recovered from a man between 65 and 79 years old with urothelial cancer. The CDR3 loop reads CASSSGGGGNIQYF. In nucleotides, the CDR3 is TGTGCCAGCAGTTCTGGGGGAGGTGGAAACATTCAGTACTTC.